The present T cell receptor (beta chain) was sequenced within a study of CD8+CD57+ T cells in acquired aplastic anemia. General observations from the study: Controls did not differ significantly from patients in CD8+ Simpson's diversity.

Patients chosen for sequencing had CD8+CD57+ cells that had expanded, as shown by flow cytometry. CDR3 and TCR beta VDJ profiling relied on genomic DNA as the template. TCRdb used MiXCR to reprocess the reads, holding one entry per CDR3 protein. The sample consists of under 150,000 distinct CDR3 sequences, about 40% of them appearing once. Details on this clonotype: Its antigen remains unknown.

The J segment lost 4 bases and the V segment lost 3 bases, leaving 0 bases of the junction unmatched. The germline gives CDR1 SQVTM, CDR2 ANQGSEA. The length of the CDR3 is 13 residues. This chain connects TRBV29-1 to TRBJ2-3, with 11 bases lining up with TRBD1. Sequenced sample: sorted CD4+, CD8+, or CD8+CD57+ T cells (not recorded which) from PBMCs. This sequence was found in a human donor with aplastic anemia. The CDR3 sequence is CSVEGQGADTQYF. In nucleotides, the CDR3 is TGCAGCGTTGAGGGACAGGGGGCAGATACGCAGTATTTT.